Listed below are T cell receptor beta chains from one sample, sequenced in a study of blood T cell repertoires in COVID-19. Produced via immunoSEQ multiplex PCR; TCRdb's table is partial and in-frame only. The table lists roughly 410,000 clones, 70% to 90% of them singletons. Sequencing was performed on peripheral blood. These receptors were obtained from an older woman with COVID-19, enrolled during active disease. The CDR3 runs from the conserved cysteine through the conserved F or W. The D gene is left open where the match is weak. Not every row has a clone size; where given, it reads once, few, many or a size class.

J gene | D gene | clone size | CDR3 length | V gene | CDR3 protein | CDR3 DNA
TRBJ2-3 | NA | NA | 14 | TRBV5-1 | CASSLNWGPDTQYF | TGCGCCAGCAGCTTGAATTGGGGGCCAGATACGCAGTATTTT
TRBJ2-7 | TRBD1 | NA | 15 | TRBV9 | CASSKTTGANYEQYF | TGTGCCAGCAGCAAGACGACAGGGGCTAACTACGAGCAGTACTTC
TRBJ1-2 | NA | NA | 17 | TRBV7-9 | CASSPDALRIANYGYTF | TGTGCCAGCAGCCCCGATGCCCTGCGGATAGCTAACTATGGCTACACCTTC
TRBJ2-5 | TRBD2 | NA | 12 | TRBV7-8 | CASSFSGGAQYF | TGTGCCAGCAGCTTTAGCGGGGGGGCCCAGTACTTC
TRBJ1-6 | TRBD1 | NA | 16 | TRBV27 | CASSLGTGSYNSPLHF | TGTGCCAGCAGTTTAGGGACAGGGTCCTATAATTCACCCCTCCACTTT
TRBJ1-2 | NA | NA | 13 | TRBV24-1 | CATSDSGRGGYTF | TGTGCCACCAGTGATTCCGGGAGGGGAGGCTACACCTTC
TRBJ1-5 | TRBD1 | NA | 15 | TRBV5-6 | CASSYKDRGHQPQHF | TGTGCCAGCAGCTACAAGGACAGGGGGCATCAGCCCCAGCATTTT
TRBJ1-2 | TRBD1 | once | 15 | TRBV9 | CASSVGTGEAYGYTF | TGTGCCAGCAGCGTCGGGACAGGGGAGGCCTATGGCTACACCTTC
TRBJ1-3 | TRBD1 | NA | 16 | TRBV19 | CASSTTGQGARNTIYF | TGTGCCAGTAGTACAACGGGACAGGGGGCCAGAAACACCATATATTTT
TRBJ2-2 | TRBD1 | NA | 17 | TRBV9 | CASSKTGNGPSTGELFF | TGTGCCAGCAGCAAGACAGGGAACGGACCGAGCACCGGGGAGCTGTTTTTT
TRBJ2-5 | NA | once | 13 | TRBV12-3/TRBV12-4 | CASSGTFEETQYF | TGTGCCAGCAGTGGGACTTTTGAAGAGACCCAGTACTTC
TRBJ2-2 | NA | NA | 17 | TRBV18 | CASSPRISNGNTGELFF | TGTGCCAGCTCACCACGAATATCTAATGGGAACACCGGGGAGCTGTTTTTT
TRBJ2-1 | TRBD1 | NA | 15 | TRBV12-5 | CASGLFWTGTGEQFF | TGTGCTAGTGGTTTGTTTTGGACAGGGACCGGTGAGCAGTTCTTC
TRBJ2-7 | TRBD1 | NA | 14 | TRBV5-3 | CATRHRDRACEQYF | TGTGCCACCCGCCATCGGGACAGGGCTTGCGAGCAGTACTTC
TRBJ1-2 | TRBD1 | NA | 13 | TRBV30 | CACRPGQGHGYTF | TGTGCCTGTAGACCGGGACAGGGTCATGGCTACACCTTC
TRBJ2-1 | TRBD2 | NA | 16 | TRBV7-9 | CASRPLGLAVDNEQFF | TGTGCCAGCAGGCCCCTTGGACTAGCGGTTGACAATGAGCAGTTCTTC
TRBJ2-7 | TRBD2 | NA | 16 | TRBV4-1 | CASSQGIGEGRYEQYF | TGCGCCAGCAGCCAAGGGATTGGGGAGGGGAGATACGAGCAGTACTTC
TRBJ1-1 | TRBD1 | NA | 14 | TRBV2 | CASSPDRASTEAFF | TGTGCCAGCAGCCCCGACAGGGCGAGCACTGAAGCTTTCTTT
TRBJ1-3 | TRBD1 | once | 16 | TRBV30 | CAWSAPGHRGGNTIYF | TGTGCCTGGAGCGCGCCGGGTCACAGGGGTGGAAACACCATATATTTT
TRBJ1-1 | NA | NA | 12 | TRBV3-1/TRBV3-2 | CASSHRGNEAFF | TGTGCCAGCAGCCACAGGGGAAACGAGGCTTTCTTT